A single sample gave rise to the 21 T cell receptor beta chains below, sequenced in a study of identical twins. TCRdb ran MiXCR on the 5' RACE reads and lists one entry per CDR3 protein. The sample consists of about 890,000 distinct CDR3 sequences, 9% to 15% of them appearing once. The data were also submitted as part of a second study, on yellow fever vaccine responses in identical twins.

The specimen sequenced was PBMCs. These receptor sequences come from a woman younger than 30 in good health.

This clonotype came up many times. The chain carries TRBV7-9 and TRBJ2-3; TRBD2 agrees at 10 bases. The CDR3 is 17 residues long. In germline, CDR1 is SEHNR, CDR2 FQNEAQ (reference sequence). Germline trimming cut 2 bases from V and 1 base from J; bases unmatched to any gene: 6. CDR3 in DNA: TGTGCCAGCAGCTTATACGTAGGACTAGCGGGCACAGATACGCAGTATTTT. It codes for CASSLYVGLAGTDTQYF.

The V and J genes are TRBV12-3 or TRBV12-4 and TRBJ1-5; 9 bases align to TRBD1. The CDR3 contains 18 residues. V trimming: 4 bases; J trimming: 0 bases; junction bases outside the gene matches: 10. DNA for the CDR3: TGTGCCAGCAGTTCTCGTCCCGGGACAGGGTATAGCAATCAGCCCCAGCATTTT. Its protein product is CASSSRPGTGYSNQPQHF.

This chain links TRBV5-1 with TRBJ2-7; TRBD1 matches 7 bases. The CDR3 runs 16 residues. In germline, CDR1 is SGHRS, CDR2 YFSETQ. V lost 2 bases and J lost 3; bases outside the gene matches: 11. The CDR3 bases are TGCGCCAGCAGCTTTCCGACGACAGGGAAGGTCTACGAGCAGTACTTC. Protein product: CASSFPTTGKVYEQYF.

This clonotype has more than one count but fewer than ten. The chain recombines TRBV5-1 with TRBJ2-3, with D unclear. Germline CDR1 reads SGHRS; CDR2 reads YFSETQ. This CDR3 has 14 amino acids. The germline V and J ends were trimmed by 4 bases and 1 base, with 10 bases remaining between them. The CDR3 sequence is CASSLTLGTDTQYF. The CDR3 nucleotides are TGCGCCAGCAGCCTGACCCTCGGCACAGATACGCAGTATTTT. The full variable domain, rest sourced from reference TRBV5-1 and TRBJ2-3, is KAGVTQTPRYLIKTRGQQVTLSCSPISGHRSVSWYQQTPGQGLQFLFEYFSETQRNKGNFPGRFSGRQFSNSRSEMNVSTLELGDSALYLCASSLTLGTDTQYFGPGTRLTVL.

This clonotype appeared a few times. This sequence joins TRBV5-1 and TRBJ2-7; TRBD2 aligns across 14 bases. The CDR3 contains 17 residues. The V segment lost 1 base and the J segment 1 base; nucleotides outside the gene matches: 4. Germline CDR1 and CDR2: SGHRS and YFSETQ. CDR3 amino acids: CASSLSGLAGVSYEQYF. In DNA form, the CDR3 reads TGCGCCAGCAGCTTGTCGGGACTAGCGGGGGTTTCCTACGAGCAGTACTTC.

This clonotype has just a few counts. V gene TRBV12-3 or TRBV12-4 combines with J gene TRBJ2-1; D possibly corresponds to TRBD1 (5 bases). The CDR3 length is 14 residues. Trimming left V 5 bases short and J 3 bases short, with 11 bases between. CDR3 amino acids: CASSKGVVYNEQFF. The DNA of the CDR3 is TGTGCCAGCAGTAAAGGGGTAGTCTACAATGAGCAGTTCTTC.

This clonotype was counted a few times. The rearrangement joins TRBV28 to TRBJ2-1, with D perhaps matching TRBD2 (6 bases). The CDR3 contains 21 residues. CDR1 MDHEN and CDR2 SYDVKM come from the germline V gene. Deletions cut 3 bases from V and 2 bases from J, with 29 bases between. The DNA for the CDR3 is TGTGCCAGCAGTTTCGGGCGGGATCTGCTTCCCTCTATCATTACCTACAATGAGCAGTTCTTC. Its protein product is CASSFGRDLLPSIITYNEQFF.

V gene TRBV6-5 combines with J gene TRBJ2-3; 12 nucleotides align to TRBD2. The CDR3 is 16 residues long. Trimming at V came to 4 bases and at J to 6 bases, leaving 8 bases not matched to a gene. Germline CDR1 and CDR2: MNHEY and SVGAGI. CDR3 nucleotide sequence: TGTGCCAGCAGTTCTACTAGCGGGGGGTCTGAGGATACGCAGTATTTT. It codes for CASSSTSGGSEDTQYF.

This clonotype has just a few counts. The rearrangement uses TRBV12-3 or TRBV12-4 and TRBJ2-2, with D possibly TRBD1 on 6 matching bases. V gave up 5 bases and J gave up 6 bases, with 22 bases separating them. The CDR3 is 17 residues long. The CDR3 loop reads CASSPPGQPVEAGELFF. The DNA of the CDR3 is TGTGCCAGCAGTCCTCCCGGACAGCCAGTTGAGGCCGGGGAGCTGTTTTTT.

The rearrangement links TRBV5-6 to TRBJ1-1, with D unresolved. This CDR3 region has 13 residues. Germline V lookup: CDR1 SGHDT, CDR2 YYEEEE. Trimming left V 0 bases short and J 2 bases short, with 5 bases between. The CDR3 nucleotides are TGTGCCAGCAGCTTGGAGATCAACACTGAAGCTTTCTTT. Translating gives CASSLEINTEAFF.

The rearrangement links TRBV7-8 to TRBJ2-3; tentatively, D is TRBD1 (6 bases). In germline, CDR1 is SGHVS, CDR2 FQNEAQ. The V end lost 5 bases, the J end lost 0 bases, and 12 bases lay between the germline ends. CDR3 length: 15 residues. CDR3 DNA sequence: TGTGCCAGCAGCGCGAGGACAGTTAGCACAGATACGCAGTATTTT. Translating gives CASSARTVSTDTQYF. Full variable domain (missing parts from reference TRBV7-8 and TRBJ2-3): GAGVSQSPRYKVAKRGQDVALRCDPISGHVSLFWYQQALGQGPEFLTYFQNEAQLDKSGLPSDRFFAERPEGSVSTLKIQRTQQEDSAVYLCASSARTVSTDTQYFGPGTRLTVL.

This chain connects TRBV5-1 to TRBJ2-2; possibly TRBD2 for D (5 bases). V was shortened by 2 bases and J by 1 base, with 15 bases between the two germline ends. CDR3 length: 17 residues. The germline V gene encodes CDR1 SGHRS and CDR2 YFSETQ. CDR3 sequence reads: CASSFFGELWNTGELFF. The CDR3 nucleotides read TGCGCCAGCAGCTTCTTCGGGGAGCTTTGGAACACCGGGGAGCTGTTTTTT.

The V call is TRBV12-3 or TRBV12-4, the J call TRBJ1-3, with a tentative D call TRBD1 (6 bases). This CDR3 is 15 amino acids long. V was clipped by 5 bases and J by 0 bases, with 11 bases between them. CDR3 amino acids: CASSADRSSGNTIYF. The DNA of the CDR3 is TGTGCCAGCAGTGCAGACAGGTCCTCTGGAAACACCATATATTTT.

The V call is TRBV13, the J call TRBJ2-5; the D gene is possibly TRBD1 (6 bases). V gave up 5 bases and J gave up 1 base, with 11 bases separating them. Germline loops: CDR1 PRHDT, CDR2 FYEKMQ (reference sequence). The CDR3 runs 14 residues. The CDR3 loop reads CASSIEGVQETQYF. CDR3 nucleotide sequence: TGTGCCAGCAGCATAGAGGGGGTCCAAGAGACCCAGTACTTC.

The chain has TRBV5-6 and TRBJ2-2; D is ambiguous. This CDR3 comprises 13 residues. Germline-derived CDR1 and CDR2 are SGHDT and YYEEEE. V was clipped by 3 bases and J by 7 bases, with 10 bases between them. The CDR3 here is CASSSAVGGELFF. CDR3 DNA sequence: TGTGCCAGCAGCTCCGCTGTTGGCGGGGAGCTGTTTTTT.

This clonotype was found many times. The chain couples TRBV28 to TRBJ1-3; D might be TRBD1 (5 bases). The CDR3 is 13 amino acids. V was cut by 6 bases and J by 2 bases, with 8 bases left in between. Germline values: CDR1 MDHEN, CDR2 SYDVKM. CDR3 in DNA: TGTGCCAGCAGAACGACAGCTGGAAACACCATATATTTT. Translated: CASRTTAGNTIYF.

The rearrangement uses TRBV5-1 and TRBJ2-6; D unresolved. Trimming took 0 bases from V and 0 from J, leaving 7 bases between them. Germline values: CDR1 SGHRS, CDR2 YFSETQ. CDR3 length: 16 amino acids. CDR3 region: CASSLVAASGANVLTF. CDR3 in DNA: TGCGCCAGCAGCTTGGTGGCAGCCTCTGGGGCCAACGTCCTGACTTTC.

J is TRBJ2-3 and V is TRBV5-5; tentative D call: TRBD1 (5 bases). The CDR3 consists of 16 residues. Trimming left V 4 bases short and J 5 bases short, with 20 bases between. Germline lookup yields CDR1 SGHKS and CDR2 YYEKEE (reference sequence). The CDR3 here is CASSDGGGHRKDTQYF. The CDR3 region has the DNA TGTGCCAGCAGCGACGGCGGTGGACACCGCAAAGATACGCAGTATTTT.

Only a few counts were recorded for this clonotype. V gene TRBV5-1 combines with J gene TRBJ2-7, with 8 bases fitting TRBD1. This CDR3 has 14 amino acids. J lost 6 bases, V lost 0 bases, and 5 bases had no gene match. Germline V gene lookup returns CDR1 SGHRS and CDR2 YFSETQ. The CDR3 loop reads CASSLVTGGSEQYF. In nucleotides, the CDR3 is TGCGCCAGCAGCTTGGTTACAGGGGGTTCCGAGCAGTACTTC.

This clonotype showed up just a few times. The rearrangement joins TRBV20-1 to TRBJ2-7; no definite D call. CDR3 length: 12 amino acids. Germline CDR1 reads DFQATT; CDR2 reads SNEGSKA (reference sequence). The V end lost 7 bases, the J end lost 5 bases, and 15 bases lay between the germline ends. The CDR3: CSVLALYDEQYF. Here the CDR3 DNA reads TGCAGTGTTTTGGCATTATACGACGAGCAGTACTTC.

This clonotype has ten or more counts. This chain connects TRBV4-1 to TRBJ2-1; D is possibly TRBD1 or TRBD2 (7 bases each). From germline, CDR1 is MGHRA and CDR2 YSYEKL. The V end lost 0 bases, the J end lost 7 bases, and 19 bases lay between the germline ends. CDR3 length: 17 residues. The CDR3 protein is CASSQEGGTVSSNEQFF. In DNA, the CDR3 is TGCGCCAGCAGCCAAGAGGGGGGGACAGTGAGCAGTAATGAGCAGTTCTTC.